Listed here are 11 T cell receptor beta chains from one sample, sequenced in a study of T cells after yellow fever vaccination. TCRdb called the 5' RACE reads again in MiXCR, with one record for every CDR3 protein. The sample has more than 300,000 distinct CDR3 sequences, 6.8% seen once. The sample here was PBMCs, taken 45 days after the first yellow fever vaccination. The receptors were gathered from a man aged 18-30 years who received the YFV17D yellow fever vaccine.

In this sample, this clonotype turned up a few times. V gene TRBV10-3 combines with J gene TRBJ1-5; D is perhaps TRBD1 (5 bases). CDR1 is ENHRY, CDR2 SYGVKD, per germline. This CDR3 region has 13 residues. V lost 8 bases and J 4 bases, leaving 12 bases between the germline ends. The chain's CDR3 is CAIWTGGNQPQHF. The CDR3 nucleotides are TGTGCCATCTGGACGGGGGGTAATCAGCCCCAGCATTTT.

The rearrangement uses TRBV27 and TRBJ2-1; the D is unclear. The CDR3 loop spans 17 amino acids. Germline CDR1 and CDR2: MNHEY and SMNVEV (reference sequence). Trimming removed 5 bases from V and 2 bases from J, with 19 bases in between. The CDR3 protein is CASSRTEFGLAYNEQFF. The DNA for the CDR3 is TGTGCCAGCAGTCGGACCGAGTTCGGCCTGGCCTACAATGAGCAGTTCTTC.

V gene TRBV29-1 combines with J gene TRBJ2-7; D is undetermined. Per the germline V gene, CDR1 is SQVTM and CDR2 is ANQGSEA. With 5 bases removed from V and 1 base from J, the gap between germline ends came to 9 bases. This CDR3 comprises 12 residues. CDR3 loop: CSVFSASYEQYF. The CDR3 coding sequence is TGCAGCGTTTTCTCCGCTTCCTACGAGCAGTACTTC.

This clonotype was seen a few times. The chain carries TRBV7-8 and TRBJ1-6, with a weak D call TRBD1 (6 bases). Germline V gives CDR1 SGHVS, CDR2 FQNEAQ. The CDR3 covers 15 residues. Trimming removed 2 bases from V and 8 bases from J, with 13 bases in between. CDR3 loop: CASSLTTAGDSPLHF. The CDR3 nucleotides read TGTGCCAGCAGCTTAACTACCGCAGGGGATTCACCCCTCCACTTT.

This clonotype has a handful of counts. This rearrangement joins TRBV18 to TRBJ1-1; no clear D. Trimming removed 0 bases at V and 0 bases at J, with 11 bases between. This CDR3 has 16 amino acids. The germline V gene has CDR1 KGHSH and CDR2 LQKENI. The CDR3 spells CASSPPAANVNTEAFF. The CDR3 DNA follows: TGTGCCAGCTCACCACCGGCGGCGAACGTGAACACTGAAGCTTTCTTT.

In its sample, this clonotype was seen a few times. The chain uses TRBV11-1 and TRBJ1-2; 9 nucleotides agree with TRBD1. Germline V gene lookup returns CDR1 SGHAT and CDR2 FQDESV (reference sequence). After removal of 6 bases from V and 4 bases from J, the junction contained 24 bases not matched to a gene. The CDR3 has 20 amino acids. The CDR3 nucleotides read TGTGCCAGCAGTCCGTCAATAAAGACCCGGGACAGGGCGTTCGGCTATGGCTACACCTTC. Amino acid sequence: CASSPSIKTRDRAFGYGYTF.

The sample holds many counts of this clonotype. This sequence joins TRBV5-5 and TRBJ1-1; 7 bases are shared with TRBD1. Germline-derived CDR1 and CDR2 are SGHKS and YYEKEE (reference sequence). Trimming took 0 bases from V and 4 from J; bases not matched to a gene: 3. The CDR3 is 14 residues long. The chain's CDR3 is CASSLAGGFTEAFF. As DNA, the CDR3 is TGTGCCAGCAGCTTGGCAGGGGGGTTCACTGAAGCTTTCTTT.

The CDR3 here is CASGLGGWINYGYTF. In DNA form, the CDR3 reads TGTGCCAGTGGGCTGGGGGGCTGGATTAACTATGGCTACACCTTC. V and J are TRBV28 and TRBJ1-2, with D possibly being TRBD1 (6 bases). The CDR3 extends over 15 amino acids. The V gene's germline CDR1 is MDHEN and CDR2 SYDVKM. V lost 9 bases to trimming and J lost 1 base, with 18 bases between them.

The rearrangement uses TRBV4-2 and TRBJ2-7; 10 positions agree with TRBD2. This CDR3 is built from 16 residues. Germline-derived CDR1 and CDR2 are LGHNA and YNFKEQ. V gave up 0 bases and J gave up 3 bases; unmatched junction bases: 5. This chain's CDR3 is CASSQETSGPYYEQYF. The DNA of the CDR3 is TGTGCCAGCAGCCAAGAGACTAGCGGGCCCTACTACGAGCAGTACTTC.

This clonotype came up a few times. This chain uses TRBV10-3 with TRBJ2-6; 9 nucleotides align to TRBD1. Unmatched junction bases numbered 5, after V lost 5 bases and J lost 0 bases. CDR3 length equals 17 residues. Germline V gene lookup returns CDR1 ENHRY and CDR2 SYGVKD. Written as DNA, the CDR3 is TGTGCCATCAGTCGACAGGGGGACCCCTCTGGGGCCAACGTCCTGACTTTC. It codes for CAISRQGDPSGANVLTF.

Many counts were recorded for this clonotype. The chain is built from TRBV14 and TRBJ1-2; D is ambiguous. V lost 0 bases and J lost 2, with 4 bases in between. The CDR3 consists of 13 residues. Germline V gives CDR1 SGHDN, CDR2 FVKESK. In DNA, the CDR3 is TGTGCCAGCAGCCAAGAACAGAACTATGGCTACACCTTC. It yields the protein CASSQEQNYGYTF.